These 27 T cell receptor beta chains were sequenced from one sample in a study of glioma-infiltrating T cells after dendritic cell vaccination. Time point given: after dendritic cell vaccination, including at tumor progression/relapse. Repertoires were generated with immunoSEQ multiplex PCR, while TCRdb's copy carries only in-frame clones and drops some. The sample includes roughly 60,000 clones, roughly four fifths seen only once; the top ten take approximately 14%. The sequencing used blood, collected after dendritic cell vaccination. The origin of the receptors is a human donor with glioblastoma.

This chain connects TRBV6-5 to TRBJ2-5; TRBD2 matches 10 bases. Germline V gives CDR1 MNHEY, CDR2 SVGAGI. The CDR3 loop spans 14 amino acids. The V gene end was trimmed by 8 bases and the J gene end by 3 bases; junction bases not matched to a gene: 6. The CDR3 loop reads CASAAGGLKETQYF. CDR3 sequence (DNA): TGTGCCAGCGCAGCGGGGGGGCTGAAAGAGACCCAGTACTTC.

V gene TRBV4-2 combines with J gene TRBJ1-1; D unclear. The CDR3 totals 14 residues. V lost 1 base and J lost 1, with 7 bases in between. CDR1 is LGHNA and CDR2 is YNFKEQ in the germline V gene. This CDR3 is CASSQGVGNTEAFF. The CDR3 bases are TGTGCCAGCAGCCAAGGTGTCGGGAACACTGAAGCTTTCTTT.

This clone was counted between two and nine times. The J gene is TRBJ1-1, the V gene TRBV6-5, with D unresolved. Germline loops: CDR1 MNHEY, CDR2 SVGAGI. This CDR3 contains 16 residues. V was shortened by 0 bases and J by 6 bases, with 17 bases between the two germline ends. This CDR3 is CASSYSRQILNPEAFF. In DNA, the CDR3 is TGTGCCAGCAGTTACTCGCGGCAGATTCTCAACCCTGAAGCTTTCTTT.

This clone was observed once. The J gene is TRBJ2-3, the V gene TRBV6-1; possible D gene TRBD1, 8 bases. Trimming shortened V by 5 bases and J by 3 bases, and 15 bases separated the two germline ends. CDR3 length: 15 residues. The V gene's germline CDR1 is MNHNS and CDR2 SASEGT. The CDR3 sequence is CASSPDRGGTDTQYF. CDR3 in DNA: TGTGCCAGCAGTCCAGACAGGGGAGGGACAGATACGCAGTATTTT.

In DNA, the CDR3 is TGTGCCAGCAGTGAATCGAGGGCGGAGGACACTGAAGCTTTCTTT. Translated: CASSESRAEDTEAFF. V and J are TRBV25-1 and TRBJ1-1, with D hard to call. Germline CDR1 is MGHDK and CDR2 is SYGVNS. The V end lost 1 base, the J end lost 3 bases, and 12 bases lay between the germline ends. The CDR3 contains 15 residues.

The chain combines TRBV5-4 with TRBJ1-3; D is unresolved. Trimming took off 3 bases at V and 1 base at J, with 17 bases between the two ends. The germline V gene has CDR1 SGHNT and CDR2 YYREEE (reference sequence). There are 17 residues in the CDR3. CDR3 nucleotides: TGTGCCAGCAGCTCGGCTCGGATCGGGATGTCTGGAAACACCATATATTTT. It specifies CASSSARIGMSGNTIYF.

V usage is TRBV4-2 and J usage is TRBJ1-2; D may be TRBD1 (5 bases). CDR1 and CDR2 from the germline V gene are LGHNA and YNFKEQ. This CDR3 comprises 14 residues. Trimming took off 0 bases at V and 4 bases at J, with 9 bases between the two ends. CDR3 DNA: TGTGCCAGCAGCCAAGACAGGGAAGTCTATGGCTACACCTTC. Translation: CASSQDREVYGYTF.

This clone was counted a few times. The chain has TRBV6-6 and TRBJ2-7; TRBD2 matches 9 bases. The germline gives CDR1 MNHNY, CDR2 SVGAGI (reference sequence). After removal of 8 bases from V and 3 bases from J, the junction contained 8 bases not matched to a gene. This CDR3 is 14 amino acids long. The CDR3 DNA follows: TGTGCCAGCCGGTCTAGCGGGGTACTCTACGAGCAGTACTTC. Protein product: CASRSSGVLYEQYF.

The rearrangement joins TRBV6-1 to TRBJ1-2; D uncertain. Deletions cut 2 bases from V and 7 bases from J, with 5 bases between. The germline V gene has CDR1 MNHNS and CDR2 SASEGT. The length of the CDR3 is 11 residues. The CDR3 loop is CASSEYSGYTF. The CDR3 bases are TGTGCCAGCAGTGAATACAGTGGCTACACCTTC.

This clone came up a few times. The chain combines TRBV18 with TRBJ2-2, with TRBD1 identical over 7 bases. The CDR3 totals 17 residues. The ends lost 3 bases at V and 3 bases at J; junction bases unmatched: 10. In germline, CDR1 is KGHSH, CDR2 LQKENI. The CDR3 DNA reads as TGTGCCAGCTCACCGACCTTGACAGGGACCCACACCGGGGAGCTGTTTTTT. Encoded protein: CASSPTLTGTHTGELFF.

This clone is a singleton in its sample. The rearrangement links TRBV4-3 to TRBJ1-5; TRBD1 is a possible D gene (5 bases). V was cut by 0 bases and J by 6 bases, with 12 bases left in between. Germline V gene sequence: CDR1 LGHNA, CDR2 YSLEER. This CDR3 is built from 15 residues. The CDR3 protein is CASSQEGGEGQPQHF. DNA for the CDR3: TGCGCCAGCAGCCAAGAGGGGGGGGAAGGTCAGCCCCAGCATTTT.

The chain is built from TRBV5-1 and TRBJ2-5; D is ambiguous. CDR3 length: 14 amino acids. V was trimmed by 0 bases and J by 3 bases, leaving 9 bases between them. Germline-derived CDR1 and CDR2 are SGHRS and YFSETQ. CDR3 amino acids: CASSLGATEETQYF. CDR3 DNA sequence: TGCGCCAGCAGCTTGGGAGCGACTGAAGAGACCCAGTACTTC.

The chain links TRBV7-6 to TRBJ2-1, with 8 bases lining up with TRBD1. V lost 5 bases, J lost 12 bases, and 6 bases stayed unmatched. CDR1 and CDR2 from the germline V gene are SGHVS and FNYEAQ. This CDR3 is built from 12 residues. The CDR3 here is CASSQATGVQFF. The CDR3 nucleotides read TGTGCCAGCAGCCAGGCGACAGGGGTGCAGTTCTTC.

The chain has TRBV5-6 and TRBJ1-1; D possibly corresponds to TRBD1 (5 bases). The CDR3 covers 13 residues. Trimming took off 6 bases at V and 0 bases at J, with 9 bases between the two ends. The germline V gene encodes CDR1 SGHDT and CDR2 YYEEEE. CDR3 coding DNA: TGTGCCAGCATTGGACAAATGAACACTGAAGCTTTCTTT. This sequence encodes CASIGQMNTEAFF. Variable domain in full (rest from reference TRBV5-6 and TRBJ1-1): DAGVTQSPTHLIKTRGQQVTLRCSPKSGHDTVSWYQQALGQGPQFIFQYYEEEERQRGNFPDRFSGHQFPNYSSELNVNALLLGDSALYLCASIGQMNTEAFFGQGTRLTVV.

The V gene is TRBV9, the J gene TRBJ1-6, with D uncertain. Germline lookup yields CDR1 SGDLS and CDR2 YYNGEE. The V gene lost 0 bases and the J gene lost 8 bases, with 6 bases spanning the gap. CDR3 length: 13 residues. CDR3 amino acids: CASSVVSDSPLHF. DNA for the CDR3: TGTGCCAGCAGCGTAGTCTCGGATTCACCCCTCCACTTT.

The chain employs TRBV5-6 and TRBJ2-7; the D is unclear. Trimming removed 4 bases from V and 7 bases from J, with 9 bases in between. The CDR3 extends over 11 amino acids. CDR1 is SGHDT and CDR2 is YYEEEE in the germline V gene. CDR3 in DNA: TGTGCCAGCAGCACGACATCTGAGCAGTACTTC. Protein product: CASSTTSEQYF.

The chain employs TRBV6-5 and TRBJ1-5; D might be TRBD1 (5 bases). The CDR3 totals 15 residues. The germline V gene has CDR1 MNHEY and CDR2 SVGAGI. V lost 2 bases, J lost 9 bases, and 17 bases lay in between. CDR3 protein: CASSYGAGGRGPQHF. As DNA, the CDR3 is TGTGCCAGCAGTTACGGTGCGGGGGGGAGGGGGCCCCAGCATTTT.

The rearrangement links TRBV19 to TRBJ1-1, with 7 bases fitting TRBD1. CDR1 is LNHDA and CDR2 is SQIVND in the germline V gene (reference sequence). This CDR3 comprises 14 residues. The V segment lost 6 bases and the J segment 2 bases; nucleotides outside the gene matches: 6. The CDR3: CASSRGQINTEAFF. In DNA, the CDR3 is TGTGCCAGTAGCAGGGGACAGATTAACACTGAAGCTTTCTTT.

The chain uses TRBV27 and TRBJ2-7; D might be TRBD1 (5 bases). Germline V gene sequence: CDR1 MNHEY, CDR2 SMNVEV (reference sequence). This CDR3 spans 14 amino acids. V lost 0 bases and J 3 bases, leaving 9 bases between the germline ends. Here the CDR3 reads CASSLSGAHYEQYF. The CDR3 DNA is TGTGCCAGCAGTTTATCTGGGGCCCACTACGAGCAGTACTTC.

The chain links TRBV27 to TRBJ1-5; maybe TRBD1 (5 bases). Germline values: CDR1 MNHEY, CDR2 SMNVEV (reference sequence). The V end was cut by 0 bases, the J end by 7 bases, with 13 bases between. The CDR3 contains 15 residues. The CDR3 here is CASSLSRQGNQPQHF. CDR3 nucleotides: TGTGCCAGCAGTTTATCGCGGCAGGGAAACCAGCCCCAGCATTTT.

The J gene is TRBJ2-7, the V gene TRBV10-1; 7 bases match TRBD1. The length of the CDR3 is 15 residues. CDR1 and CDR2 from the germline V gene are WNHNN and SYGVQD (reference sequence). V shed 0 bases, J shed 3 bases, and the junction held 5 bases outside the gene matches. The CDR3 DNA reads as TGCGCCAGCAGTGAGTCGAAGGGGGCCGTCTACGAGCAGTACTTC. Amino acid sequence: CASSESKGAVYEQYF.

The rearrangement links TRBV10-2 to TRBJ2-7, with 10 positions matching TRBD1. Trimming took 8 bases from V and 4 from J; bases not matched to a gene: 5. The CDR3 covers 13 residues. Germline loops: CDR1 WSHSY, CDR2 SAAADI. This CDR3 is CASRRDRGYEQYF. In DNA, the CDR3 is TGCGCCAGCCGTCGGGACAGGGGTTACGAGCAGTACTTC.

The chain links TRBV27 to TRBJ1-6; 7 nucleotides agree with TRBD1. V was pared by 4 bases and J by 5 bases, with 5 bases of the junction left unmatched. This CDR3 comprises 15 residues. CDR1 and CDR2 from the germline V gene are MNHEY and SMNVEV (reference sequence). This CDR3 is CASSSETGNNSPLHF. CDR3 bases: TGTGCCAGCAGTTCCGAGACAGGGAATAATTCACCCCTCCACTTT.

This chain links TRBV9 with TRBJ1-2; no clear D. CDR3 length equals 14 residues. Between the trimmed V and J ends, which lost 1 base and 4 bases, there was a span of 11 bases. The germline V gene encodes CDR1 SGDLS and CDR2 YYNGEE. CDR3 residues: CASSVTDTAYGYTF. Here the CDR3 DNA reads TGTGCCAGCAGCGTAACCGACACGGCCTATGGCTACACCTTC.

The genes are TRBV5-1 and TRBJ2-7; 10 nucleotides line up with TRBD2. The germline V gene has CDR1 SGHRS and CDR2 YFSETQ. J gave up 6 bases and V 3 bases, and 6 bases lay outside the gene matches. The CDR3 runs 14 residues. The CDR3 loop reads CASSSTSGEGEQYF. CDR3 in DNA: TGCGCCAGCAGCTCTACTAGCGGGGAAGGCGAGCAGTACTTC.

The gene calls are TRBV7-2 and TRBJ1-2; D gene ambiguous. Germline lookup yields CDR1 SGHTA and CDR2 FQGNSA. The CDR3 sequence is 15 residues long. V lost 1 base and J lost 5, with 14 bases in between. CDR3 in amino acids: CASSLESGFGYGYTF. In nucleotides, the CDR3 is TGTGCCAGCAGCTTAGAATCGGGTTTTGGTTATGGCTACACCTTC.

CDR3 residues: CAISKGDRDGANVLTF. The CDR3, as DNA: TGTGCCATCAGTAAGGGGGACAGGGATGGGGCCAACGTCCTGACTTTC. V usage is TRBV10-3 and J usage is TRBJ2-6; 9 nucleotides align to TRBD1. J was trimmed by 3 bases and V by 5 bases; bases with no gene match: 5. The CDR3 has 16 residues. In germline, CDR1 is ENHRY, CDR2 SYGVKD.